One T cell receptor beta chain is described in this entry. The antigen remains unidentified. This record belongs to a study of CD8+CD57+ T cells in acquired aplastic anemia. Study-level background: Average DNA yield from sorted CD4+ and CD8+ cells was approximately 3.2 ug. Healthy donors gave approximately 10 million reads on average for CD4+ cells. Study-level findings and limits: Between patients and controls, around 31 CD8+ CDR3 sequences were found in common. In CD8+ cells, Simpson's diversity showed no significant difference between patients and controls.

Researchers used genomic DNA as the template to profile TCR beta VDJ and CDR3. TCRdb re-analysed the reads in MiXCR, keeping a single row per CDR3 protein. The sample has fewer than 100,000 distinct CDR3 sequences; around 42% are singletons. V was shortened by 3 bases and J by 5 bases, with 10 bases between the two germline ends. Germline V CDR1 and CDR2: ENHRY, SYGVKD. The CDR3 covers 13 residues. The V and J genes are TRBV10-3 and TRBJ1-2; D unresolved. The source material was sorted CD4+, CD8+, or CD8+CD57+ T cells (not recorded which) from PBMCs. This receptor was obtained from a human donor in good health, serving as a control. CDR3 in amino acids: CAISDGSLYGYTF. The CDR3 nucleotides are TGTGCCATCAGTGACGGCAGCCTGTATGGCTACACCTTC.